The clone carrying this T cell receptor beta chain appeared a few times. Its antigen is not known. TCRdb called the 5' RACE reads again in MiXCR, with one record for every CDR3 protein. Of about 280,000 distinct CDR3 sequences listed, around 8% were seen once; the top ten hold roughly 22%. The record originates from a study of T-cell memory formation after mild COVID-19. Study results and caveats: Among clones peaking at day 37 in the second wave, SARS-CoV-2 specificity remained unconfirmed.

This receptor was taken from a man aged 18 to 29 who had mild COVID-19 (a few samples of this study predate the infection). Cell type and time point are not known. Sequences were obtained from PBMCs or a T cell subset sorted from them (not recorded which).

For the CDR3, the DNA is TGCGCCAGCAGCTCACCGGGACACAACGTAGATACGCAGTATTTT. Protein product: CASSSPGHNVDTQYF. The chain has TRBV5-1 and TRBJ2-3, with TRBD1 as a possible D gene (6 bases). Germline-derived CDR1 and CDR2 are SGHRS and YFSETQ. Trimming cost V 3 bases and J 5 bases, with 16 bases left between them. The CDR3 is 15 amino acids.